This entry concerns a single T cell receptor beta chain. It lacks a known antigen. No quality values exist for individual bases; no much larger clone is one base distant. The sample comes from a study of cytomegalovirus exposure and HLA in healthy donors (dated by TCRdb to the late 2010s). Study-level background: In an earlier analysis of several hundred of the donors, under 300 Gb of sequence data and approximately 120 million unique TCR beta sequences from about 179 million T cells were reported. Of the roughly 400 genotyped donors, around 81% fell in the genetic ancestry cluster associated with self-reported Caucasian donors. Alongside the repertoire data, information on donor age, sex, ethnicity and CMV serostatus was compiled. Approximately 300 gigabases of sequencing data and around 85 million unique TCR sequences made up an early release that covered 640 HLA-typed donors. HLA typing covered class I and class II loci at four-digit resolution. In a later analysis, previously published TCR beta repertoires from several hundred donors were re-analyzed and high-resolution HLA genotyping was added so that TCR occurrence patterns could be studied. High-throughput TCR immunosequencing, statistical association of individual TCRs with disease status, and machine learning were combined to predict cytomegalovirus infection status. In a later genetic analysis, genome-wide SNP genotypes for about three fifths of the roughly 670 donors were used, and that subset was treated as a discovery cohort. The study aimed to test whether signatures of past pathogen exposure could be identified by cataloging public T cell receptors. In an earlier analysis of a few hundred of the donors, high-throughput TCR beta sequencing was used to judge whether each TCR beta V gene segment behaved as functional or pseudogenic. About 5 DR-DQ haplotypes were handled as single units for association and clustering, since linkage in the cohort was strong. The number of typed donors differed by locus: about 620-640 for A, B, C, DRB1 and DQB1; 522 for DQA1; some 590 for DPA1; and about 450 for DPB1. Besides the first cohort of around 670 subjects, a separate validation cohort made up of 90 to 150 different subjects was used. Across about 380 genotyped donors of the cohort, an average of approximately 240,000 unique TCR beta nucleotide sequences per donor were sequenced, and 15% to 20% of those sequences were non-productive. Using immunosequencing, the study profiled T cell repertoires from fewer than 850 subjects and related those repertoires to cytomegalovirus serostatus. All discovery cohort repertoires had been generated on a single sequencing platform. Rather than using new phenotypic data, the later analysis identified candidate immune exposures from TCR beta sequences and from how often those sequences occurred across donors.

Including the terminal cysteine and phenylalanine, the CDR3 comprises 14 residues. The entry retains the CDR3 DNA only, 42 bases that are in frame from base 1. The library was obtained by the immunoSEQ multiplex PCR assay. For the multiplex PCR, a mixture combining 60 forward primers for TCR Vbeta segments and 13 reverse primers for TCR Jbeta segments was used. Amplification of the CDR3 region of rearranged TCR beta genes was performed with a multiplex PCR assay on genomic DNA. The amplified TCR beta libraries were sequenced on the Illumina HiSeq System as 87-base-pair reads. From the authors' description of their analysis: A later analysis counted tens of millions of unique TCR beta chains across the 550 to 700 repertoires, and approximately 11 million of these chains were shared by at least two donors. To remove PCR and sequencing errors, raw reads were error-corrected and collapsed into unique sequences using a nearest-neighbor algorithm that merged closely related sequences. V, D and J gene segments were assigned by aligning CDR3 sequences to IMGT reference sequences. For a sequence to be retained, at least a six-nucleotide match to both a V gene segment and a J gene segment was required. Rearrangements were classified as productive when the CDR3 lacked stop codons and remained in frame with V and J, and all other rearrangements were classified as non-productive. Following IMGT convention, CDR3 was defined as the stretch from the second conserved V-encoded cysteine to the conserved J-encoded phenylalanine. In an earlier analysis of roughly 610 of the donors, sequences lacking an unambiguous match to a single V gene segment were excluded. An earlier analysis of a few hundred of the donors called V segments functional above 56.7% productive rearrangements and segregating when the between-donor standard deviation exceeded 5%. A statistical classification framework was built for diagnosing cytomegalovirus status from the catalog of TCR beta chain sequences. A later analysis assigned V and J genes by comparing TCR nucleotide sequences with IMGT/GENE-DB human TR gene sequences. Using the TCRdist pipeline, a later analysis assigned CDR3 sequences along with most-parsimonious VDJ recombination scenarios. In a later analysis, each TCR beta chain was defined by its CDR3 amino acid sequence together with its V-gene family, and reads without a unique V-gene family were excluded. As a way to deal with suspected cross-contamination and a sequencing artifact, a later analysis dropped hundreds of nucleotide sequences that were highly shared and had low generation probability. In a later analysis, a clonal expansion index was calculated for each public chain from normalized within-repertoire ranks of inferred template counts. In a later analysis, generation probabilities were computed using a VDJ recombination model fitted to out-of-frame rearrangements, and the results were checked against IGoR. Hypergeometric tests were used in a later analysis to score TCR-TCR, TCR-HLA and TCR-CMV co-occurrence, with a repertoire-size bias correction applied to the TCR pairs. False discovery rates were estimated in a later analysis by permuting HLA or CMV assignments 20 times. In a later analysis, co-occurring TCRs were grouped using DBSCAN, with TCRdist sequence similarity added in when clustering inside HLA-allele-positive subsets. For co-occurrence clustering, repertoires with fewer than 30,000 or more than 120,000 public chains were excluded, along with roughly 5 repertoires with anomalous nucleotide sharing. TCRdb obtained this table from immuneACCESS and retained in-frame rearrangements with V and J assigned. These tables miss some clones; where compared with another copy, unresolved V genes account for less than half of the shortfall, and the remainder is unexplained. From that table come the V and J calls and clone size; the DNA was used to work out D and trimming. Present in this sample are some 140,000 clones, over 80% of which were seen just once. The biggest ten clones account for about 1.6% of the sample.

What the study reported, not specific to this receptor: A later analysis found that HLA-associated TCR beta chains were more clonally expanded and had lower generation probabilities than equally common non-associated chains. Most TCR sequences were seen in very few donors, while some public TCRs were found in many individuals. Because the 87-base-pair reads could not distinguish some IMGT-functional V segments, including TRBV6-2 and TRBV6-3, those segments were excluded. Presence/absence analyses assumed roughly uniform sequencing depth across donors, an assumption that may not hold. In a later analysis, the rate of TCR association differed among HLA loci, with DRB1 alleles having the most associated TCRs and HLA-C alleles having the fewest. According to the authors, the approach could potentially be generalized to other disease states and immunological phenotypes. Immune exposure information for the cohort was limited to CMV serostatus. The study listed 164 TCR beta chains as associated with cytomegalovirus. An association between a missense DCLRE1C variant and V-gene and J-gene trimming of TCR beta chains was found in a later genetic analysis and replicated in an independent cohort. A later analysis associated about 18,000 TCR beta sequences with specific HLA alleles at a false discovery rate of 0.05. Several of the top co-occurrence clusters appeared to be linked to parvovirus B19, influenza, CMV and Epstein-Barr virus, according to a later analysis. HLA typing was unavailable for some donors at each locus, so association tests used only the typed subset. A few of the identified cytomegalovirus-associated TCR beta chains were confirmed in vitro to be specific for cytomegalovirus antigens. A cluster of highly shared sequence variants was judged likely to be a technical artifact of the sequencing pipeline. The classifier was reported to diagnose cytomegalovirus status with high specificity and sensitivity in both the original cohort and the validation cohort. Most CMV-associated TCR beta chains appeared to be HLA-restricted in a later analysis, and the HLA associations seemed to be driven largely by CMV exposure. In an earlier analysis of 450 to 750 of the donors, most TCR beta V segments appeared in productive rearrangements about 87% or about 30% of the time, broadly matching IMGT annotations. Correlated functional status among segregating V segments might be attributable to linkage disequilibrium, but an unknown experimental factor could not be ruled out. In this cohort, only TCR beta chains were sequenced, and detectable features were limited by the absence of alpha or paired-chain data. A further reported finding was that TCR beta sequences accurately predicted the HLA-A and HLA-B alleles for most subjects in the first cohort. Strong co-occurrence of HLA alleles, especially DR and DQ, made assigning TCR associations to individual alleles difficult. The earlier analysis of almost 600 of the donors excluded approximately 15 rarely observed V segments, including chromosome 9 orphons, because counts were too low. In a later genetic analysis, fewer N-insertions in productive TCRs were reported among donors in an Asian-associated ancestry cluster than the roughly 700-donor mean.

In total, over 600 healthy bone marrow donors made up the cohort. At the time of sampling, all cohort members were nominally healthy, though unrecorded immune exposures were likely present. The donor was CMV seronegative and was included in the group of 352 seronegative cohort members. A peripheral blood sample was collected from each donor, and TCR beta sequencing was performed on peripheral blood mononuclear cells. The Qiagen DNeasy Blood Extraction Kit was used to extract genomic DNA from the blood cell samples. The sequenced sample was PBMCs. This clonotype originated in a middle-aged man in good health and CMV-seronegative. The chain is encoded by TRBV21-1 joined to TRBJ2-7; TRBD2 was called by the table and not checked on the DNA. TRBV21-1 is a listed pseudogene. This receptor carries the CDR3 CASSQEEGWYEQYF. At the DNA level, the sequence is TGTGCCAGCAGCCAAGAGGAGGGGTGGTACGAGCAGTACTTC.